These 13 T cell receptor beta chains share one sample of origin, sequenced in a study of blood T cells in healthy people across ages. Primers used in a second PCR of roughly 6 to 11 cycles were a sample-barcoded 5' primer and a J-beta primer mix. TCRdb recomputed calls from the 5' RACE reads with MiXCR, one row per CDR3 protein. In the table there are more than 1,400,000 distinct CDR3 sequences, about 40% of which are singletons. Source material: blood. The source of these receptors is a woman under 30 in good health.

V usage is TRBV27 and J usage is TRBJ2-7, with a tentative D call TRBD2 (6 bases). The CDR3 spans 16 residues. Trimming removed 6 bases from V and 4 bases from J, with 22 bases in between. Germline V gene data show CDR1 as MNHEY and CDR2 as SMNVEV (reference sequence). The chain's CDR3 is CASSPRGWSPGYEQYF. The CDR3 nucleotides are TGTGCCAGCAGCCCCCGGGGGTGGTCCCCTGGGTACGAGCAGTACTTC.

This clonotype occurred a few times. The CDR3 DNA follows: TGCAGTGCTAGAGACGCTGGAGGGGGGGGGAGCACAGATACGCAGTATTTT. It codes for CSARDAGGGGSTDTQYF. The J gene is TRBJ2-3, the V gene TRBV20-1; maybe TRBD2 (7 bases). Germline values: CDR1 DFQATT, CDR2 SNEGSKA (reference sequence). Deletions cut 0 bases from V and 0 bases from J, with 16 bases between. This CDR3 is built from 17 residues.

The chain links TRBV2 to TRBJ1-2, with 8 nucleotides matching TRBD1. The CDR3 totals 16 residues. Per the germline V gene, CDR1 is SNHLY and CDR2 is FYNNEI. V lost 9 bases to trimming and J lost 4 bases; unmatched junction nucleotides: 16. CDR3 amino acids: CASWTGQQLGGYGYTF. CDR3 bases: TGTGCCAGTTGGACAGGGCAACAATTGGGAGGCTATGGCTACACCTTC.

The chain recombines TRBV6-1 with TRBJ1-2; perhaps TRBD1 as D (6 bases). Germline CDR1 MNHNS, CDR2 SASEGT. V shed 0 bases and J shed 2 bases, with 13 bases lying between them. The CDR3 is 16 residues long. The CDR3 region has the DNA TGTGCCAGCAGTGAAGCCTACAGGGACGTAAACTATGGCTACACCTTC. This gives the protein CASSEAYRDVNYGYTF.

This clonotype was recorded a few times. The gene calls are TRBV7-2 and TRBJ2-3, with D unresolved. This CDR3 has 12 residues. Germline V gene lookup returns CDR1 SGHTA and CDR2 FQGNSA. V was pared by 5 bases and J by 9 bases, with 12 bases between. CDR3 amino acids: CASSLLASTQYF. CDR3 in DNA: TGTGCCAGCAGCCTGTTGGCGAGCACGCAGTATTTT.

J is TRBJ1-1 and V is TRBV29-1; D not resolved. The CDR3 contains 11 residues. CDR1 and CDR2 (germline): SQVTM, ANQGSEA. V gave up 4 bases and J gave up 4 bases, with 7 bases separating them. The CDR3 DNA reads TGCAGCGTTGTTGGGGTCACTGAAGCTTTCTTT. Protein product: CSVVGVTEAFF.

This clonotype was recorded many times. The rearrangement links TRBV10-3 to TRBJ1-2; tentative D call: TRBD1 (5 bases). Trimming left V 0 bases short and J 7 bases short, with 15 bases between. The CDR3 loop spans 15 amino acids. CDR1 and CDR2 from the germline V gene are ENHRY and SYGVKD. The CDR3 DNA reads TGTGCCATCAGTGAGTCTGGGGACGGGCCTTTTGGCTACACCTTC. Translation: CAISESGDGPFGYTF.

This clonotype came up a few times. The chain employs TRBV25-1 and TRBJ1-2, with D possibly matching TRBD1 (5 bases). The CDR3 length is 14 residues. Trimming removed 5 bases at V and 6 bases at J, with 16 bases between. Germline values: CDR1 MGHDK, CDR2 SYGVNS. In DNA form, the CDR3 reads TGTGCCAGCAGTTCGTCTGGGCCCAGGGATGGCTACACCTTC. This gives the protein CASSSSGPRDGYTF.

At least ten counts were recorded for this clonotype. It may be a read error: a sequence one base away is much more abundant. This chain connects TRBV7-9 to TRBJ2-7, with TRBD1 identical over 8 bases. The length of the CDR3 is 15 residues. CDR1 and CDR2 from the germline V gene are SEHNR and FQNEAQ (reference sequence). J was trimmed by 7 bases and V by 5 bases; bases with no gene match: 13. CDR3 coding DNA: TGTGCCAGCAGCCTGGGACAGGCGACCTACAATGAGCAGTACTTC. This gives the protein CASSLGQATYNEQYF.

The J gene is TRBJ2-7, the V gene TRBV20-1; no reliable D call. V gave up 3 bases and J gave up 7 bases, with 4 bases separating them. The germline gives CDR1 DFQATT, CDR2 SNEGSKA (reference sequence). The CDR3 extends over 9 amino acids. The CDR3 region has the DNA TGCAGTGCTAGCCCTGAGCAGTACTTC. Amino acid sequence: CSASPEQYF.

This clonotype was found many times. The rearrangement joins TRBV12-3 or TRBV12-4 to TRBJ2-3; 9 bases match TRBD1. V was clipped by 5 bases and J by 4 bases; unmatched bases: 10. The CDR3 totals 16 residues. CDR3 sequence: CASSPARTGEADTQYF. The CDR3 nucleotides read TGTGCCAGCAGTCCTGCAAGGACAGGGGAGGCAGATACGCAGTATTTT.

The chain employs TRBV20-1 and TRBJ2-7, with 12 bases fitting TRBD2. Germline V lookup: CDR1 DFQATT, CDR2 SNEGSKA (reference sequence). J lost 4 bases, V lost 5 bases, and 12 bases had no gene match. This CDR3 contains 16 residues. CDR3 in amino acids: CSAPYLAGGLLYEQYF. The CDR3 DNA sequence: TGCAGTGCTCCTTATCTAGCGGGGGGGCTCCTTTACGAGCAGTACTTC.

The sample holds a few counts of this clonotype. V gene TRBV5-1 combines with J gene TRBJ2-7; D could derive from TRBD1 or TRBD2 (5 bases each). Trimming stripped 4 bases from V and 0 bases from J, with 14 bases between. Germline V gene data show CDR1 as SGHRS and CDR2 as YFSETQ. The CDR3 spans 15 residues. CDR3 DNA: TGCGCCAGCAGCGCCTGGGACGGATCCTCCTACGAGCAGTACTTC. It encodes CASSAWDGSSYEQYF. Drawing the rest from reference TRBV5-1 and TRBJ2-7, the complete variable domain is KAGVTQTPRYLIKTRGQQVTLSCSPISGHRSVSWYQQTPGQGLQFLFEYFSETQRNKGNFPGRFSGRQFSNSRSEMNVSTLELGDSALYLCASSAWDGSSYEQYFGPGTRLTVT.